The 20 T cell receptor beta chains listed next were all sequenced from one sample in a study of identical twins. TCRdb analysed the 5' RACE reads with MiXCR anew, one entry per CDR3 protein. The sample consists of 690,000 or so distinct CDR3 sequences, 5.5% to 6.5% of them appearing once. The specimen was naive T cells sorted from blood. These receptors originate from a man aged 18 to 35 in good health.

This clonotype was observed at least ten times. The gene calls are TRBV27 and TRBJ1-4; TRBD1 is a possible D gene (5 bases). Germline V gene sequence: CDR1 MNHEY, CDR2 SMNVEV (reference sequence). The CDR3 contains 16 residues. The V gene lost 11 bases and the J gene lost 3 bases, with 22 bases spanning the gap. CDR3 amino acids: CAGSGVGVDPNEKLFF. Written as DNA, the CDR3 is TGTGCCGGCTCCGGGGTGGGGGTCGACCCTAATGAAAAACTGTTTTTT.

There are many counts of this clonotype. The chain joins TRBV20-1 to TRBJ2-1; tentatively, D is TRBD2 (5 bases). The CDR3 extends over 13 amino acids. Germline V gene data show CDR1 as DFQATT and CDR2 as SNEGSKA (reference sequence). The V end was cut by 1 base, the J end by 7 bases, with 11 bases between. As DNA, the CDR3 is TGCAGTGCTAGAGTACTAGTAGCAAATGAGCAGTTCTTC. Protein sequence: CSARVLVANEQFF.

This chain joins TRBV28 and TRBJ1-2; D may be TRBD1 (5 bases). Looked up from germline, CDR1 is MDHEN and CDR2 is SYDVKM. Trimming took off 1 base at V and 6 bases at J, with 12 bases between the two ends. The CDR3 totals 14 residues. The CDR3 spells CASSLSGKGNGYTF. CDR3 nucleotide sequence: TGTGCCAGCAGTTTATCAGGGAAGGGAAATGGCTACACCTTC.

V gene TRBV3-1 combines with J gene TRBJ2-3, with TRBD2 matching 7 bases. The V gene end was trimmed by 0 bases and the J gene end by 4 bases; junction bases not matched to a gene: 4. The germline gives CDR1 LGHDT, CDR2 YNNKEL (reference sequence). The CDR3 runs 15 residues. The CDR3 sequence is CASSQEGGRPDTQYF. For the CDR3, the DNA is TGTGCCAGCAGCCAAGAGGGAGGGCGGCCAGATACGCAGTATTTT.

This clonotype has ten or more counts. The rearrangement uses TRBV7-9 and TRBJ2-1, with TRBD1 matching 7 bases. The trim removed 5 bases at V and 7 bases at J, leaving 5 bases unmatched. The CDR3 covers 13 residues. CDR1 is SEHNR, CDR2 FQNEAQ, per germline (reference sequence). CDR3 residues: CASSPRQGNEQFF. The CDR3 DNA reads as TGTGCCAGCAGCCCCCGACAGGGTAATGAGCAGTTCTTC.

This clonotype was seen ten or more times. This chain connects TRBV12-3 or TRBV12-4 to TRBJ2-1; TRBD1 aligns across 10 bases. V trimming: 5 bases; J trimming: 14 bases; junction bases outside the gene matches: 3. The CDR3 runs 11 residues. The CDR3 nucleotides read TGTGCCAGCAGTCCCGGGACAGGGGAGTTCTTC. As protein: CASSPGTGEFF.

Many counts were recorded for this clonotype. The chain joins TRBV15 to TRBJ2-1; no clear D. This CDR3 has 14 residues. Trimming took 1 base from V and 8 from J, leaving 12 bases between them. The germline gives CDR1 LNHNV, CDR2 YYDKDF (reference sequence). The CDR3 spells CATSRVRAVDEQFF. Written as DNA, the CDR3 is TGTGCCACCAGCAGAGTTCGAGCCGTCGATGAGCAGTTCTTC.

Ten or more counts support this clonotype. The V gene is TRBV27, the J gene TRBJ2-2; D unresolved. Germline lookup yields CDR1 MNHEY and CDR2 SMNVEV (reference sequence). V was trimmed by 1 base and J by 1 base, leaving 7 bases between them. There are 15 residues in the CDR3. Here the CDR3 DNA reads TGTGCCAGCAGTTTATTAGGCAGGAACACCGGGGAGCTGTTTTTT. It encodes CASSLLGRNTGELFF.

This clonotype was detected a few times. The CDR3, as DNA: TGCGCCAGCAGCCCGTGGAGTGGCAGGGGGGCAGATACGCAGTATTTT. It encodes CASSPWSGRGADTQYF. The chain recombines TRBV5-1 with TRBJ2-3, with D perhaps TRBD1 (7 bases). This CDR3 is built from 16 residues. The V end was cut by 4 bases, the J end by 4 bases, with 19 bases between. CDR1 and CDR2 from the germline V gene are SGHRS and YFSETQ.

This clonotype was seen ten or more times. The chain links TRBV5-1 to TRBJ2-3; D unclear. The germline V gene encodes CDR1 SGHRS and CDR2 YFSETQ. The CDR3 sequence is 14 residues long. The V end lost 0 bases, the J end lost 5 bases, and 10 bases lay between the germline ends. CDR3 nucleotide sequence: TGCGCCAGCAGCTTGGAGCCTATTATAGATACGCAGTATTTT. The encoded protein is CASSLEPIIDTQYF.

The chain has TRBV28 and TRBJ2-6; D unresolved. This CDR3 is built from 15 residues. V lost 6 bases and J lost 0, with 9 bases in between. CDR1 and CDR2 (germline): MDHEN, SYDVKM. The CDR3 region has the DNA TGTGCCAGCAGGGGTTGGGGCTCTGGGGCCAACGTCCTGACTTTC. Protein product: CASRGWGSGANVLTF.

This clonotype was detected only a few times. The J gene is TRBJ2-7, the V gene TRBV21-1; the table's D call TRBD2 went unverified against the DNA. TRBV21-1 is classified as a pseudogene. The CDR3 sequence is 15 residues long. This CDR3 reads CASSKAPPCSYEQYV. The CDR3 DNA reads TGTGCCAGCAGCAAAGCACCTCCGTGCTCCTACGAGCAGTACGTC.

At least ten counts were recorded for this clonotype. The chain uses TRBV6-5 and TRBJ1-1; tentatively, D is TRBD1 (5 bases). Deletions cut 5 bases from V and 6 bases from J, with 7 bases between. CDR1 MNHEY and CDR2 SVGAGI come from the germline V gene. This CDR3 comprises 11 residues. The CDR3 sequence: CASSGGAEAFF. CDR3 DNA: TGTGCCAGCAGTGGGGGAGCTGAAGCTTTCTTT.

This clonotype was counted a few times. The chain is built from TRBV20-1 and TRBJ2-5, with D perhaps matching TRBD1 or TRBD2 (5 bases each). CDR3 length: 16 amino acids. V was pared by 0 bases and J by 5 bases, with 19 bases between. Looked up from germline, CDR1 is DFQATT and CDR2 is SNEGSKA (reference sequence). This CDR3 reads CSAREAVGVQDETQYF. CDR3 nucleotide sequence: TGCAGTGCTAGAGAAGCTGTGGGGGTCCAAGACGAGACCCAGTACTTC.

The chain uses TRBV28 and TRBJ2-5; D is uncertain. From germline, CDR1 is MDHEN and CDR2 SYDVKM. The CDR3 contains 13 residues. The ends were cut back, 7 bases at V and 4 bases at J, with 13 bases in the middle. The DNA for the CDR3 is TGTGCCAGCACTGGTTGGAGAACAGAGACCCAGTACTTC. This codes for CASTGWRTETQYF.

This clonotype has more than one count but fewer than ten. The chain joins TRBV9 to TRBJ2-5; perhaps TRBD1 as D (6 bases). This CDR3 is built from 15 residues. CDR1 is SGDLS, CDR2 YYNGEE, per germline. Trimming pared 0 bases from V and 5 bases from J, leaving 14 bases between. CDR3 sequence: CASSVGGGRGETQYF. The CDR3 DNA reads as TGTGCCAGCAGCGTAGGAGGGGGTCGCGGGGAGACCCAGTACTTC.

The rearrangement uses TRBV6-2 or TRBV6-3 and TRBJ2-1; D is unresolved. CDR1 and CDR2 (germline): MNHEY, SVGEGT. The CDR3 extends over 16 amino acids. The V gene lost 6 bases and the J gene lost 4 bases, with 19 bases spanning the gap. The CDR3, as DNA: TGTGCCAGCAGCCACCCTTCTAGATTAAGTTACAATGAGCAGTTCTTC. Amino acids: CASSHPSRLSYNEQFF.

The genes are TRBV6-5 and TRBJ1-5, with no clear D. Trimming cost V 0 bases and J 2 bases, with 8 bases left between them. The CDR3 length is 15 residues. The germline gives CDR1 MNHEY, CDR2 SVGAGI. The CDR3 coding sequence is TGTGCCAGCAGTTACTCGAATGGGGGCAATCAGCCCCAGCATTTT. Its protein product is CASSYSNGGNQPQHF.

The rearrangement uses TRBV29-1 and TRBJ2-1; weak D call: TRBD2 (6 bases). Germline values: CDR1 SQVTM, CDR2 ANQGSEA. The CDR3 consists of 12 residues. With 8 bases removed from V and 2 bases from J, the gap between germline ends came to 10 bases. The CDR3 coding sequence is TGCAGCTTAGCGGATACCTACAATGAGCAGTTCTTC. Its translation: CSLADTYNEQFF.

This clonotype was counted at least ten times. This chain connects TRBV6-2 or TRBV6-3 to TRBJ2-5; D gene ambiguous. The V end lost 2 bases, the J end lost 5 bases, and 9 bases lay between the germline ends. Germline CDR1 MNHEY, CDR2 SVGEGT. CDR3 length: 13 amino acids. The CDR3 reads CASSYNFVETQYF. Written as DNA, the CDR3 is TGTGCCAGCAGTTACAACTTTGTGGAGACCCAGTACTTC.